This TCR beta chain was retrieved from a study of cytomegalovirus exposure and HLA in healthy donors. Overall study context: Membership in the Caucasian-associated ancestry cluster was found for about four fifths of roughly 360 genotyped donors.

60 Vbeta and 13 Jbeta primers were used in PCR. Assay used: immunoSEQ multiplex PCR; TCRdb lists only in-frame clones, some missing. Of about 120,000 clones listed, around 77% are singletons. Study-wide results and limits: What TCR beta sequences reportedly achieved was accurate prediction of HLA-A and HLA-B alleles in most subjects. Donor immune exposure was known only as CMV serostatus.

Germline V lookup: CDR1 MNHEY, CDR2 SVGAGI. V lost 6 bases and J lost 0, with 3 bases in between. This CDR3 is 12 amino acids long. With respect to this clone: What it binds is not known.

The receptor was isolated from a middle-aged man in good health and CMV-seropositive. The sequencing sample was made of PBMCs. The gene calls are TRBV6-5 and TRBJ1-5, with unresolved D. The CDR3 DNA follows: TGTGCCAGCAGCAATAGCAATCAGCCCCAGCATTTT. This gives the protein CASSNSNQPQHF.